This passage covers 6 T cell receptor beta chains from one sample sequenced in a study of blood T cell repertoires in COVID-19. Profiling relied on immunoSEQ multiplex PCR, and the TCRdb table lists in-frame clones only, not all of them. Counted here are 95,000 to 120,000 clones, approximately 85% occurring once; the ten biggest clones make up just over 5.5%. Material: peripheral blood. The receptors shown here come from a woman aged 55-69 years with COVID-19, enrolled during active disease.

This clone appeared many times. The chain uses TRBV11-2 and TRBJ2-3, with 7 bases matching TRBD2. This CDR3 spans 15 amino acids. V trimming: 2 bases; J trimming: 3 bases; junction bases outside the gene matches: 5. Germline CDR1 is SGHAT and CDR2 is FQNNGV. CDR3 residues: CASSLPAGSTDTQYF. For the CDR3, the DNA is TGTGCCAGCAGCTTACCAGCGGGGAGTACAGATACGCAGTATTTT.

The V and J genes are TRBV4-1 and TRBJ2-5; 7 bases are a match to TRBD1. V shed 1 base and J 1 base; nucleotides not matched to a gene: 3. Looked up from germline, CDR1 is MGHRA and CDR2 is YSYEKL. The CDR3 consists of 15 residues. This CDR3 reads CASSQGQGVQETQYF. The CDR3 bases are TGCGCCAGCAGCCAAGGCCAGGGGGTCCAAGAGACCCAGTACTTC.

The chain has TRBV24-1 and TRBJ2-3; 7 positions agree with TRBD2. V lost 2 bases to trimming and J lost 2 bases; unmatched junction nucleotides: 6. Germline assignment: CDR1 KGHDR and CDR2 SFDVKD. The CDR3 extends over 16 amino acids. The CDR3 DNA is TGTGCCACCAGTGATTCCCAGGGAGGGATCACAGATACGCAGTATTTT. This sequence encodes CATSDSQGGITDTQYF.

This chain joins TRBV27 and TRBJ2-1; unclear D gene. The CDR3 sequence is 13 residues long. The germline V gene encodes CDR1 MNHEY and CDR2 SMNVEV (reference sequence). The V gene lost 8 bases and the J gene lost 6 bases, with 14 bases spanning the gap. CDR3 nucleotides: TGTGCCAGCTCAAATAGCCAGCCCAATGAGCAGTTCTTC. Translated, it gives CASSNSQPNEQFF.

The chain couples TRBV7-2 to TRBJ2-2, with D maybe TRBD2 (7 bases). The V end lost 7 bases, the J end lost 7 bases, and 19 bases lay between the germline ends. The CDR3 loop spans 15 amino acids. Germline V gene data show CDR1 as SGHTA and CDR2 as FQGNSA. This CDR3 is CASTPAGALGGELFF. The CDR3 bases are TGTGCCAGCACCCCTGCGGGGGCCCTGGGCGGGGAGCTGTTTTTT.

V gene TRBV24-1 combines with J gene TRBJ2-7; 8 bases align to TRBD1. Germline lookup yields CDR1 KGHDR and CDR2 SFDVKD. The CDR3 has 15 amino acids. Trimming at V came to 7 bases and at J to 7 bases, leaving 14 bases not matched to a gene. The CDR3 sequence is CATSARDRRREEQYF. In nucleotides, the CDR3 is TGTGCCACCAGCGCCCGGGACAGGAGAAGGGAAGAGCAGTACTTC.